This T cell receptor (beta chain) stems from a study of blood T cell repertoires in COVID-19. Whole-study context: PBMCs, B-cell-depleted T cells, or T cells provided the cDNA or gDNA that made up the material.

In the authors' workflow: For nucleated cells, counts were estimated from reference gene primer amplification. Profiling relied on immunoSEQ multiplex PCR, and the TCRdb table lists in-frame clones only, not all of them. That table is the source of V, J and clone size, and D and trimming were worked out from the DNA. The sample carries 150,000 to 200,000 clones, approximately 83% recorded once. V was pared by 1 base and J by 9 bases, with 7 bases of the junction left unmatched. The CDR3 has 16 amino acids. Germline CDR1 is MNHNY and CDR2 is SVGAGI (reference sequence). The sample consisted of peripheral blood. The J gene is TRBJ1-6, the V gene TRBV6-6; TRBD1 agrees at 9 bases. This clonotype originated in a human donor with active or convalescent COVID-19. The donor label of this sample is uncertain. The chain's CDR3 is CASSYFRTGDLSPLHF. CDR3 coding DNA: TGTGCCAGCAGTTACTTTAGGACAGGGGACCTTTCACCCCTCCACTTT.